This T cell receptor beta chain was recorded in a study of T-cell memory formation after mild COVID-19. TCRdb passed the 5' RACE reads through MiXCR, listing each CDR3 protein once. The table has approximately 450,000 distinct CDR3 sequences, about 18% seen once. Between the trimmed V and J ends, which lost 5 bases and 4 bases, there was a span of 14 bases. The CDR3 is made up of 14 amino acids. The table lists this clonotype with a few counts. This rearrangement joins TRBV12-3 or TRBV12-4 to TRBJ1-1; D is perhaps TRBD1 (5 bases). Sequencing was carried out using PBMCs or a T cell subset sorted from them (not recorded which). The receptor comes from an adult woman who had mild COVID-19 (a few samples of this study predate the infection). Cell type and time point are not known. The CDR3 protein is CASSPGAPLTEAFF. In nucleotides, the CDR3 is TGTGCCAGCAGTCCCGGGGCCCCACTCACTGAAGCTTTCTTT.